The 24 T cell receptor beta chains listed next were all sequenced from one sample in a study of shared clonotypes between healthy human individuals. Some clones are missing from TCRdb's copy, which holds only in-frame ones; the method was immunoSEQ multiplex PCR. The data contain hundreds of thousands of clones, about 95% of them singletons. In the naive CD8 group, cells lacked CD45RO and were positively selected for CCR7, so terminally differentiated effector memory CD45RA+ cells were left out. The sequencing input was naive CD8+ T cells sorted from blood. These receptors were collected from a woman aged 25 to 39 in good health.

Comment on this clone: Other nucleotide sequences in the sample specify the same CDR3. V usage is TRBV9 and J usage is TRBJ2-3; possibly TRBD1 or TRBD2 for D (5 bases each). Deletions cut 0 bases from V and 4 bases from J, with 9 bases between. The CDR3 runs to 14 residues. Germline-derived CDR1 and CDR2 are SGDLS and YYNGEE. The CDR3 loop reads CASSVGGASDTQYF. For the CDR3, the DNA is TGTGCCAGCAGCGTAGGAGGGGCATCAGATACGCAGTATTTT.

This chain links TRBV9 with TRBJ2-1; tentatively, D is TRBD2 (6 bases). Germline V gene lookup returns CDR1 SGDLS and CDR2 YYNGEE. The CDR3 spans 15 residues. V was cut by 0 bases and J by 5 bases, with 12 bases left in between. This CDR3 is CASSVGLAINNEQFF. The DNA of the CDR3 is TGTGCCAGCAGCGTAGGGCTAGCGATAAACAATGAGCAGTTCTTC.

J is TRBJ2-3 and V is TRBV5-6; D not certain. The CDR3 is 14 amino acids. V was shortened by 0 bases and J by 2 bases, with 7 bases between the two germline ends. CDR1 is SGHDT and CDR2 is YYEEEE in the germline V gene. The CDR3: CASSLVADTDTQYF. CDR3 nucleotide sequence: TGTGCCAGCAGCTTGGTGGCAGACACAGATACGCAGTATTTT.

This clone has a handful of counts. The V and J genes are TRBV5-6 and TRBJ1-5; D is unclear. The CDR3 extends over 12 amino acids. V was trimmed by 0 bases and J by 7 bases, leaving 5 bases between them. CDR1 and CDR2 from the germline V gene are SGHDT and YYEEEE. The DNA for the CDR3 is TGTGCCAGCAGCTTGGCCGGCCAGCCCCAGCATTTT. Its translation: CASSLAGQPQHF. The whole variable domain, filled in from reference TRBV5-6 and TRBJ1-5, reads DAGVTQSPTHLIKTRGQQVTLRCSPKSGHDTVSWYQQALGQGPQFIFQYYEEEERQRGNFPDRFSGHQFPNYSSELNVNALLLGDSALYLCASSLAGQPQHFGDGTRLSIL.

Worth noting for this clone: Within the sample, other DNA sequences also encode this same CDR3. The chain couples TRBV20-1 to TRBJ2-7; the D is unclear. The CDR3 consists of 10 residues. The germline V gene encodes CDR1 DFQATT and CDR2 SNEGSKA (reference sequence). Trimming shortened V by 0 bases and J by 4 bases, and 1 base separated the two germline ends. CDR3 region: CSARDYEQYF. In DNA form, the CDR3 reads TGCAGTGCTAGAGATTACGAGCAGTACTTC.

V gene TRBV7-9 combines with J gene TRBJ2-1, with 8 bases fitting TRBD1. The CDR3 covers 13 residues. Germline CDR1 reads SEHNR; CDR2 reads FQNEAQ (reference sequence). V lost 5 bases and J lost 7; bases outside the gene matches: 4. DNA for the CDR3: TGTGCCAGCAGCCCGGACAGGGTAAATGAGCAGTTCTTC. Protein product: CASSPDRVNEQFF.

The genes are TRBV5-5 and TRBJ2-7, with D perhaps TRBD2 (5 bases). Trimming shortened V by 4 bases and J by 1 base, and 15 bases separated the two germline ends. Per the germline V gene, CDR1 is SGHKS and CDR2 is YYEKEE (reference sequence). CDR3 length: 15 amino acids. The CDR3 nucleotides read TGTGCCAGCAGCCCGGAGGCGGTGAAGTCCTACGAGCAGTACTTC. Protein product: CASSPEAVKSYEQYF.

The CDR3 DNA reads TGCGCCAGCAGCCCTGGGATGTCTGGAAACACCATATATTTT. The encoded protein is CASSPGMSGNTIYF. The V call is TRBV4-1, the J call TRBJ1-3; D unresolved. V was trimmed by 4 bases and J by 1 base, leaving 8 bases between them. The CDR3 length is 14 residues. In germline, CDR1 is MGHRA, CDR2 YSYEKL.

The CDR3 sequence is CASSFRDTFYEQYF. CDR3 bases: TGCGCCAGCAGCTTCCGGGACACCTTCTACGAGCAGTACTTC. The V and J genes are TRBV5-1 and TRBJ2-7; D possibly corresponds to TRBD1 (6 bases). The germline V and J ends were trimmed by 2 bases and 3 bases, with 12 bases remaining between them. CDR3 size: 14 residues. Per the germline V gene, CDR1 is SGHRS and CDR2 is YFSETQ. Supplemented by reference TRBV5-1 and TRBJ2-7, the full variable domain reads KAGVTQTPRYLIKTRGQQVTLSCSPISGHRSVSWYQQTPGQGLQFLFEYFSETQRNKGNFPGRFSGRQFSNSRSEMNVSTLELGDSALYLCASSFRDTFYEQYFGPGTRLTVT.

This clone was recorded only once. The rearrangement joins TRBV4-1 to TRBJ1-1, with unresolved D. The CDR3 is 14 amino acids. V shed 3 bases and J shed 6 bases, with 14 bases lying between them. From germline, CDR1 is MGHRA and CDR2 YSYEKL. The CDR3 nucleotides are TGCGCCAGCAGCCACGCCCCTGCCGGGCCTGAAGCTTTCTTT. Translating it yields CASSHAPAGPEAFF.

On this clone: Additional DNA sequences in this sample encode the identical CDR3. This chain joins TRBV6-5 and TRBJ2-3, with 9 nucleotides matching TRBD2. J lost 4 bases, V lost 0 bases, and 2 bases had no gene match. There are 15 residues in the CDR3. Germline V gives CDR1 MNHEY, CDR2 SVGAGI. CDR3 coding DNA: TGTGCCAGCAGTTACTCGACTAGCGGCGCAGATACGCAGTATTTT. Translating it yields CASSYSTSGADTQYF.

CDR3 loop: CASTFGRGGTEAFF. CDR3 DNA: TGTGCCAGCACCTTTGGCAGAGGGGGCACTGAAGCTTTCTTT. The chain employs TRBV28 and TRBJ1-1, with D possibly matching TRBD1 (6 bases). The CDR3 has 14 amino acids. Per germline, CDR1 MDHEN and CDR2 SYDVKM. The ends were cut back, 7 bases at V and 4 bases at J, with 16 bases in the middle.

The genes are TRBV27 and TRBJ2-1; D gene ambiguous. The V end was cut by 6 bases, the J end by 5 bases, with 8 bases between. This CDR3 contains 12 residues. Germline V lookup: CDR1 MNHEY, CDR2 SMNVEV (reference sequence). The CDR3 reads CASRGPNNEQFF. Written as DNA, the CDR3 is TGTGCCAGCAGGGGCCCTAACAATGAGCAGTTCTTC.

The chain combines TRBV7-6 with TRBJ1-4; D may be TRBD1 (5 bases). Germline V CDR1 and CDR2: SGHVS, FNYEAQ. V was trimmed by 1 base and J by 8 bases, leaving 11 bases between them. The CDR3 loop spans 14 amino acids. This CDR3 is CASSLVQGGEKLFF. In DNA, the CDR3 is TGTGCCAGCAGCTTAGTTCAGGGAGGGGAAAAACTGTTTTTT.

A few counts support this clone. The chain combines TRBV19 with TRBJ1-5, with 8 bases identical to TRBD1. The CDR3 extends over 13 amino acids. Germline CDR1 LNHDA, CDR2 SQIVND (reference sequence). The J segment lost 5 bases and the V segment lost 4 bases, leaving 1 base of the junction unmatched. The CDR3 sequence is CASSKTGDQPQHF. In DNA form, the CDR3 reads TGTGCCAGTAGTAAGACAGGGGATCAGCCCCAGCATTTT.

The rearrangement links TRBV11-2 to TRBJ2-5, with 9 bases fitting TRBD2. Matching the DNA end better, TRBJ2-7 makes the J call doubtful. This CDR3 region has 13 residues. Germline loops: CDR1 SGHAT, CDR2 FQNNGV. The DNA of the CDR3 is TGTGCCAGCATAGCGGGAGTGGGGGACGAGCAGTACTTC. It specifies CASIAGVGDEQYF.

The chain employs TRBV28 and TRBJ2-7; 7 nucleotides agree with TRBD2. Per the germline V gene, CDR1 is MDHEN and CDR2 is SYDVKM. There are 14 residues in the CDR3. J gave up 2 bases and V 2 bases, and 3 bases lay outside the gene matches. The CDR3 DNA follows: TGTGCCAGCAGTTTAGCGGGAGAACCCTACGAGCAGTACTTC. Residues: CASSLAGEPYEQYF.

This sequence joins TRBV7-6 and TRBJ2-2, with D perhaps assigned TRBD1 or TRBD2 (5 bases each). V lost 5 bases and J lost 1, with 11 bases in between. The CDR3 contains 15 residues. Germline V gene data show CDR1 as SGHVS and CDR2 as FNYEAQ. As DNA, the CDR3 is TGTGCCAGCAGCCAAGGGACCGAGAACACCGGGGAGCTGTTTTTT. This codes for CASSQGTENTGELFF.

The chain joins TRBV11-2 to TRBJ1-2, with unresolved D. CDR3 length equals 13 residues. Germline V gene sequence: CDR1 SGHAT, CDR2 FQNNGV. V lost 5 bases to trimming and J lost 3 bases, with 10 bases between them. The CDR3 is CASSAGNYYGYTF. The CDR3 DNA follows: TGTGCCAGCAGCGCCGGGAACTACTATGGCTACACCTTC.

The rearrangement uses TRBV2 and TRBJ2-1; D is uncertain. Trimming stripped 7 bases from V and 8 bases from J, with 9 bases between. The germline V gene encodes CDR1 SNHLY and CDR2 FYNNEI. The CDR3 is made up of 11 amino acids. The CDR3 is CASKGQDEQFF. The CDR3 DNA reads TGTGCCAGCAAGGGCCAGGATGAGCAGTTCTTC. The variable domain in full, completed from reference TRBV2 and TRBJ2-1, reads EPEVTQTPSHQVTQMGQEVILRCVPISNHLYFYWYRQILGQKVEFLVSFYNNEISEKSEIFDDQFSVERPDGSNFTLKIRSTKLEDSAMYFCASKGQDEQFFGPGTRLTVL.

The rearrangement uses TRBV28 and TRBJ2-1; 8 bases fit TRBD2. The CDR3 totals 15 residues. Germline V gene sequence: CDR1 MDHEN, CDR2 SYDVKM. The junction had 5 bases not matched to a gene; V was cut back by 5 bases and J by 2 bases. The CDR3 nucleotides are TGTGCCAGCAGTAGCGGGAGCAGGACCTACAATGAGCAGTTCTTC. Encoded protein: CASSSGSRTYNEQFF.

This clone has a handful of counts. The chain has TRBV13 and TRBJ2-7; D gene unclear. CDR3 size: 11 residues. Germline CDR1 reads PRHDT; CDR2 reads FYEKMQ (reference sequence). V shed 1 base and J shed 7 bases, with 5 bases lying between them. The CDR3 DNA follows: TGTGCCAGCAGCTTAGCCCGGGAGCAGTACTTC. Protein sequence: CASSLAREQYF.

This clone has only one observation. The V call is TRBV6-6, the J call TRBJ2-1, with D maybe TRBD2 (5 bases). The germline V gene encodes CDR1 MNHNY and CDR2 SVGAGI (reference sequence). The CDR3 is 14 amino acids. The V end lost 3 bases, the J end lost 8 bases, and 14 bases lay between the germline ends. In DNA, the CDR3 is TGTGCCAGCAGTTATATGAACGCGAGGGATGAGCAGTTCTTC. Protein: CASSYMNARDEQFF.

V gene TRBV9 combines with J gene TRBJ2-2, with 8 bases identical to TRBD2. V dropped 4 bases and J dropped 4; count of bases not matched to a gene: 6. CDR1 is SGDLS and CDR2 is YYNGEE in the germline V gene. This CDR3 contains 15 residues. The CDR3 coding sequence is TGTGCCAGCAGCACCCCCGGGGGGGTCACCGGGGAGCTGTTTTTT. This codes for CASSTPGGVTGELFF.